The sequence of this TCR beta chain was determined in a study of human T cells and chemical hapten exposure. As for the study in general: Mostly female, the patients presented with alopecia areata, totalis or universalis. Mainly, slight library volume differences in the pool made TCR yields vary.

This clonotype was observed at least ten times. The library put unique molecular identifiers onto individual cDNA molecules. MiXCR was run by TCRdb on the RACE reads, yielding one entry per CDR3 protein. The profile shows more than 150,000 distinct CDR3 sequences, about 25% of them singletons. Germline CDR1 is MNHEY and CDR2 is SVGAGI. Germline trimming cut 0 bases from V and 2 bases from J; bases unmatched to any gene: 1. The CDR3 length is 15 residues. As for time point: patch test 3, about 24 weeks after DPC sensitization. Treatment noted: therapeutic diphenylcyclopropenone sensitization with weekly scalp DPC. Venepuncture was done earlier than the placement of each patch test.

V is TRBV6-5 and J is TRBJ2-7, with TRBD2 identical over 10 bases. This sequence was found in a woman in her 40s with alopecia areata. Some clones in this sample may be carry-over from other donors' samples. The sequences come from whole blood, collected in connection with sensitization to the hapten diphenylcyclopropenone (DPC). The CDR3 nucleotides read TGTGCCAGCAGTTACTCGCTAGCGGGAGCCTACGAGCAGTACTTC. It specifies CASSYSLAGAYEQYF.